This TCR beta chain was retrieved from a study of blood T cell repertoires in COVID-19. At the level of the study: Sites across the United States, Italy and Spain contributed samples from acute and convalescent COVID-19. In each case, the material was cDNA or gDNA derived from T cells, B-cell-depleted T cells, or PBMCs.

This clone was seen more than once but under ten times. Libraries were prepared by immunoSEQ multiplex PCR; TCRdb keeps only in-frame clonotypes and omits some of them. The sample lists about 95,000 clones, over 75% occurring once. V was clipped by 3 bases and J by 3 bases; unmatched bases: 3. This CDR3 has 14 residues. The V gene's germline CDR1 is SGHKS and CDR2 YYEKEE (reference sequence). This sequence originates from a human donor in a cohort sampled during active COVID-19. The sample consisted of peripheral blood. The chain couples TRBV5-5 to TRBJ1-5, with TRBD1 matching 7 bases. The CDR3 spells CASSWGQINQPQHF. In DNA, the CDR3 is TGTGCCAGCAGCTGGGGACAGATCAATCAGCCCCAGCATTTT.